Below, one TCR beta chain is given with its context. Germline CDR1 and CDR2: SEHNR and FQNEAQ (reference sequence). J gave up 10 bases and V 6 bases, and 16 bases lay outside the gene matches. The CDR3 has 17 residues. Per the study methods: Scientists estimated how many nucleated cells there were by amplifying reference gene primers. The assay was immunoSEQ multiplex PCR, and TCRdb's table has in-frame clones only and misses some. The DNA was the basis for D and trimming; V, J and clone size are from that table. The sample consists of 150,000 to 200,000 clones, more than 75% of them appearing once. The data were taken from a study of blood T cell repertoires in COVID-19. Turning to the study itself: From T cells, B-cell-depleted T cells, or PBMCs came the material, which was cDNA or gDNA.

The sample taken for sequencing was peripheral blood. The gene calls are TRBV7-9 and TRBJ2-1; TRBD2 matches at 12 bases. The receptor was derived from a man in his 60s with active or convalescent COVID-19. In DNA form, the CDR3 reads TGTGCCAGCAGTGGGTCTCCAACGACTAGCGGGAGATTAGAGCAGTTCTTC. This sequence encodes CASSGSPTTSGRLEQFF.